The next 12 T cell receptor beta chains were all read from a single sample in a study of siplizumab effects on memory and regulatory T cells. Generated by immunoSEQ multiplex PCR, the TCRdb table keeps only in-frame clones and is missing some. The table shows 45,000 to 60,000 clones, with over 75% occurring only once. The sequencing input was naive CD8+ T cells sorted from blood. The origin of the receptors is a human donor in good health.

V and J are TRBV7-9 and TRBJ1-1, with 9 bases matching TRBD1. The CDR3 is made up of 15 amino acids. Germline CDR1 and CDR2: SEHNR and FQNEAQ (reference sequence). Losses at the gene ends were 5 bases for V and 0 bases for J; bases not matched to a gene: 4. The CDR3 region is CASSPGTGMNTEAFF. Written as DNA, the CDR3 is TGTGCCAGCAGCCCCGGGACAGGGATGAACACTGAAGCTTTCTTT.

CDR3 nucleotide sequence: TGCGCCAGCAGCCAAGATGTATTGGTGACTGCTTACTCCTACGAGCAGTACTTC. Residues: CASSQDVLVTAYSYEQYF. The chain recombines TRBV4-1 with TRBJ2-7; D ambiguous. The CDR3 extends over 18 amino acids. Germline CDR1 and CDR2: MGHRA and YSYEKL. V lost 0 bases and J 0 bases, leaving 18 bases between the germline ends.

The chain employs TRBV27 and TRBJ2-7, with D perhaps TRBD1 (6 bases). The germline CDR1 and CDR2 sequences are MNHEY and SMNVEV (reference sequence). Trimming shortened V by 1 base and J by 2 bases, and 9 bases separated the two germline ends. The CDR3 totals 14 residues. The CDR3 reads CASSLWGRTYEQYF. Written as DNA, the CDR3 is TGTGCCAGCAGTTTATGGGGGCGAACCTACGAGCAGTACTTC.

The chain has TRBV7-9 and TRBJ1-2, with D hard to call. V lost 4 bases, J lost 6 bases, and 3 bases lay in between. The CDR3 sequence is 10 residues long. The V gene's germline CDR1 is SEHNR and CDR2 FQNEAQ (reference sequence). The CDR3 sequence: CASSSDGYTF. The CDR3 DNA sequence: TGTGCCAGCAGCTCGGATGGCTACACCTTC.

The chain recombines TRBV7-8 with TRBJ2-3, with 9 bases lining up with TRBD2. The V and J ends lost 1 base and 6 bases, in that order; junction bases with no gene match: 5. The germline V gene encodes CDR1 SGHVS and CDR2 FQNEAQ. The CDR3 is 15 amino acids. The CDR3 DNA is TGTGCCAGCAGCTTAGTGCGGGGGGGGACCGATACGCAGTATTTT. This codes for CASSLVRGGTDTQYF.

The chain combines TRBV11-3 with TRBJ2-7, with D unresolved. This CDR3 comprises 12 residues. The ends were cut back, 1 base at V and 6 bases at J, with 7 bases in the middle. Germline loops: CDR1 SGHNT, CDR2 YENEEA. This CDR3 is CASSLGHGEQYF. CDR3 sequence (DNA): TGTGCCAGCAGCTTAGGACATGGCGAGCAGTACTTC.

J is TRBJ2-3 and V is TRBV27, with D perhaps TRBD1 or TRBD2 (5 bases each). Germline values: CDR1 MNHEY, CDR2 SMNVEV (reference sequence). V dropped 7 bases and J dropped 3 bases, with 20 bases sitting between them. The CDR3 loop spans 16 amino acids. CDR3 nucleotide sequence: TGTGCCAGCACGTCCCTCGGGGCGCTCGGTACAGATACGCAGTATTTT. As protein: CASTSLGALGTDTQYF.

This clone was found a few times. The chain combines TRBV9 with TRBJ1-1; D unresolved. Per the germline V gene, CDR1 is SGDLS and CDR2 is YYNGEE. Trimming removed 3 bases at V and 3 bases at J, with 6 bases between. The CDR3 runs to 12 residues. The CDR3 loop is CASSATYTEAFF. The CDR3 nucleotides are TGTGCCAGCAGCGCCACTTACACTGAAGCTTTCTTT. Supplemented by reference TRBV9 and TRBJ1-1, the full variable domain reads DSGVTQTPKHLITATGQRVTLRCSPRSGDLSVYWYQQSLDQGLQFLIQYYNGEERAKGNILERFSAQQFPDLHSELNLSSLELGDSALYFCASSATYTEAFFGQGTRLTVV.

The chain recombines TRBV27 with TRBJ1-1; D ambiguous. V was cut by 9 bases and J by 1 base, with 9 bases left in between. This CDR3 has 12 amino acids. Germline V gene lookup returns CDR1 MNHEY and CDR2 SMNVEV (reference sequence). CDR3 amino acids: CASIDGNTEAFF. The CDR3 DNA follows: TGTGCCAGTATAGACGGGAACACTGAAGCTTTCTTT.

The V and J genes are TRBV27 and TRBJ1-6, with D hard to call. Trimming cost V 2 bases and J 7 bases, with 9 bases left between them. Germline lookup yields CDR1 MNHEY and CDR2 SMNVEV (reference sequence). This CDR3 has 14 residues. Here the CDR3 DNA reads TGTGCCAGCAGTTTAGCATACGGAAATTCACCCCTCCACTTT. This encodes CASSLAYGNSPLHF.

The J gene is TRBJ2-7, the V gene TRBV11-2; D is possibly TRBD1 or TRBD2 (5 bases each). Germline V CDR1 and CDR2: SGHAT, FQNNGV. The CDR3 contains 13 residues. Trimming took 4 bases from V and 2 from J, leaving 9 bases between them. Written as DNA, the CDR3 is TGTGCCAGCAGCTGGGACGGAGCCTACGAGCAGTACTTC. It is translated as CASSWDGAYEQYF.

The chain links TRBV6-9 to TRBJ2-3; the D is unclear. The CDR3 spans 13 residues. V lost 0 bases, J lost 4 bases, and 5 bases lay in between. Germline-derived CDR1 and CDR2 are MNHGY and SVAAGI. This CDR3 reads CASSYSFSDTQYF. CDR3 nucleotides: TGTGCCAGCAGTTATTCGTTCTCAGATACGCAGTATTTT.